This T cell receptor beta chain was recorded in a study of T cell responses to AZD1222 COVID-19 vaccine. Some clones are missing from TCRdb's copy, which holds only in-frame ones; the method was immunoSEQ multiplex PCR. Of around 30,000 clones in the sample, approximately 93% are singletons; the top ten hold 35% to 50%. The CDR3 covers 16 residues. Germline values: CDR1 SQVTM, CDR2 ANQGSEA. Trimming cost V 5 bases and J 6 bases, with 25 bases left between them. Here the sequenced sample was peripheral blood, taken on day 0 of AZD1222 vaccination. The chain carries TRBV29-1 and TRBJ1-2; weak D call: TRBD1 (6 bases). The source of this sequence is an adult in good health. CDR3 in DNA: TGCAGCGTTCCGGGGCGGGGGGCATCTGTATCGGATGGCTACACCTTC. It encodes CSVPGRGASVSDGYTF.